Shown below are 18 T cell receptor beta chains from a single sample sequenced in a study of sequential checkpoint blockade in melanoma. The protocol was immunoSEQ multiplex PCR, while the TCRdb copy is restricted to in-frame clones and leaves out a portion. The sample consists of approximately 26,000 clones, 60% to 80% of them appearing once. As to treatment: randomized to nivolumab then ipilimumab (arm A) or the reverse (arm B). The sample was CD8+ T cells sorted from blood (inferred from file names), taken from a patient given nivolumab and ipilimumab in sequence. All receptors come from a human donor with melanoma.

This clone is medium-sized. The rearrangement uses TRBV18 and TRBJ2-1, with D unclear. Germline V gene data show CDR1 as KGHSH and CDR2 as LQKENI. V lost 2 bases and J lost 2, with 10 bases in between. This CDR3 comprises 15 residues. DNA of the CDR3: TGTGCCAGCTCACCAGTAACAGTAACCTACAATGAGCAGTTCTTC. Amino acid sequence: CASSPVTVTYNEQFF.

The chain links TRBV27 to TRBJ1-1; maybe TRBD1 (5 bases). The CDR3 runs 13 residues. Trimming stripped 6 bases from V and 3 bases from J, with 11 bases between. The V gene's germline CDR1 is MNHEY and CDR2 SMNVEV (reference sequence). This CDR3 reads CASRDRLDTEAFF. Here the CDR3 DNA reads TGTGCCAGCAGAGACAGACTCGACACTGAAGCTTTCTTT.

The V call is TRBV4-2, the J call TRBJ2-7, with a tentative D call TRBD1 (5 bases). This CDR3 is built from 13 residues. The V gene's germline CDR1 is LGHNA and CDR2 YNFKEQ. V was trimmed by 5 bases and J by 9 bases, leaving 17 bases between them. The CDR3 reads CASSVDGSRGQYF. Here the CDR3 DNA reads TGTGCCAGCAGCGTCGACGGATCAAGGGGGCAGTACTTC.

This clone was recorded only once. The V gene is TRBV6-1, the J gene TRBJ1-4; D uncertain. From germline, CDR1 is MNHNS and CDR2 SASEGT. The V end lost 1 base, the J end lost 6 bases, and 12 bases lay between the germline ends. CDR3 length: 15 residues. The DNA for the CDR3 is TGTGCCAGCAGTGAAGTAGAGGACGGGGATGAAAAACTGTTTTTT. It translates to CASSEVEDGDEKLFF.

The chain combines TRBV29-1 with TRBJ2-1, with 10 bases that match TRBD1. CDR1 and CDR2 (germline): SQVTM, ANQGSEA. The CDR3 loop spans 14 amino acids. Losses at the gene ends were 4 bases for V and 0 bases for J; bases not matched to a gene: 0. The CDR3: CSVGQGASYNEQFF. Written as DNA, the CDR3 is TGCAGCGTTGGACAGGGGGCCTCCTACAATGAGCAGTTCTTC.

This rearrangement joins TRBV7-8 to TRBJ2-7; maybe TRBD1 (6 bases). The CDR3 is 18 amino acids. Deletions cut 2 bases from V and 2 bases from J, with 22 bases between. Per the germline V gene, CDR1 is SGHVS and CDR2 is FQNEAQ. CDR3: CASSLRGSGHPAAYEQYF. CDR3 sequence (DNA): TGTGCCAGCAGCTTAAGGGGGTCGGGACATCCGGCCGCCTACGAGCAGTACTTC.

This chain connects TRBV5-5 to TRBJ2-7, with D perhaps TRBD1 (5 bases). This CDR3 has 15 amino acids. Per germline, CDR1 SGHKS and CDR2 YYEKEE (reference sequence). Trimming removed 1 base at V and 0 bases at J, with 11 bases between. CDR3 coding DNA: TGTGCCAGCAGCTTGTTCAGGGCGAGCTCCTACGAGCAGTACTTC. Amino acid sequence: CASSLFRASSYEQYF.

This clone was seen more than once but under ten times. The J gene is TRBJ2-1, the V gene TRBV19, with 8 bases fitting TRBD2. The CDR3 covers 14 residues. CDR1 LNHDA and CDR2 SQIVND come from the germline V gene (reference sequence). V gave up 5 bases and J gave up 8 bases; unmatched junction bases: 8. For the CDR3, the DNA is TGTGCCAGTAGTTCCGGGACTAGGTTGGATGAGCAGTTCTTC. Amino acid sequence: CASSSGTRLDEQFF.

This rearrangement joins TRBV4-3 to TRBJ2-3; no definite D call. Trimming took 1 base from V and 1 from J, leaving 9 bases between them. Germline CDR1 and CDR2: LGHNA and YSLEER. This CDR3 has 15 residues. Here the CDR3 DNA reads TGCGCCAGCAGCCAAGGTATAGCAGGCACAGATACGCAGTATTTT. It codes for CASSQGIAGTDTQYF.

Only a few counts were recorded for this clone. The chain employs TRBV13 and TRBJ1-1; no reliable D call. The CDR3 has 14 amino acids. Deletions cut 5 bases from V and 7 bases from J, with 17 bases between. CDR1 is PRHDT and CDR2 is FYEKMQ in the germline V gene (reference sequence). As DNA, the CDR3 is TGTGCCAGCAGCCCCATGGGCAGCCCCTTTGAAGCTTTCTTT. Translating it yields CASSPMGSPFEAFF.

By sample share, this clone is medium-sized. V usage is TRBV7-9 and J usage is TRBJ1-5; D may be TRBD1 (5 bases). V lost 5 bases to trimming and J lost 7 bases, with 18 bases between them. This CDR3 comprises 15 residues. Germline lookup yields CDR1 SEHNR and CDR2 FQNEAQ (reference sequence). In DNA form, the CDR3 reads TGTGCCAGCAGCCCAGATGGGGCCTTTCCACAGCCCCAGCATTTT. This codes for CASSPDGAFPQPQHF. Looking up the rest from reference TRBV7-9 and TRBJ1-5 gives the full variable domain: DTGVSQNPRHKITKRGQNVTFRCDPISEHNRLYWYRQTLGQGPEFLTYFQNEAQLEKSRLLSDRFSAERPKGSFSTLEIQRTEQGDSAMYLCASSPDGAFPQPQHFGDGTRLSIL.

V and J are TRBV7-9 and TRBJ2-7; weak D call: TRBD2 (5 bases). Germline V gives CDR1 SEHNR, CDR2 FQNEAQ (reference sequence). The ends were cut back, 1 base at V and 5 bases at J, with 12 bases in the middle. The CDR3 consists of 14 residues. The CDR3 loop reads CASSLGTLGDEQYF. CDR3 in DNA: TGTGCCAGCAGCTTAGGGACTCTAGGCGACGAGCAGTACTTC.

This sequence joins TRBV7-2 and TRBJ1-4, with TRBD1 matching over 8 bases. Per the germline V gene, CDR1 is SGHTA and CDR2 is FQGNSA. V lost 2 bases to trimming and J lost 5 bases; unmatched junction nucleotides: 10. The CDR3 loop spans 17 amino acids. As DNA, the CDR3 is TGTGCCAGCAGCTTATACCCCAGGGACAGGCGGAATGAAAAACTGTTTTTT. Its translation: CASSLYPRDRRNEKLFF.

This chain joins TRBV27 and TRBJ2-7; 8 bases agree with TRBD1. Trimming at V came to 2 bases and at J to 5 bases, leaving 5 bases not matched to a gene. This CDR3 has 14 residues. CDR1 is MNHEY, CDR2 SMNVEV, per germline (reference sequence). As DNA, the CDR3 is TGTGCCAGCAGTTTACCGGACAGGGCAAACGAGCAGTACTTC. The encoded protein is CASSLPDRANEQYF.

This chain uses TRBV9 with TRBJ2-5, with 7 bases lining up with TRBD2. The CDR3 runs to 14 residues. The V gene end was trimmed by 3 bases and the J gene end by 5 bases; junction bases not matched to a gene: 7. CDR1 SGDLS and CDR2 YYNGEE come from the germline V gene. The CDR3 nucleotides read TGTGCCAGCAGCGGACCGACTAGCTTGGAGACCCAGTACTTC. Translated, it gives CASSGPTSLETQYF.

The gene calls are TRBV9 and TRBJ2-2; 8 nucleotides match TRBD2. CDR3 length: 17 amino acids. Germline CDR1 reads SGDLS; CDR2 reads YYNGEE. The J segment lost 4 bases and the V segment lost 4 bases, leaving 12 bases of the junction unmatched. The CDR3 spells CASSRPGREGPTGELFF. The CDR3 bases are TGTGCCAGCAGCCGCCCTGGACGGGAGGGCCCCACCGGGGAGCTGTTTTTT.

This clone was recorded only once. In nucleotides, the CDR3 is TGTGCCAGCAGCAACCGGGACAAGAACACCGGGGAGCTGTTTTTT. It yields the protein CASSNRDKNTGELFF. This sequence joins TRBV27 and TRBJ2-2, with D perhaps matching TRBD1 (6 bases). The CDR3 contains 15 residues. The germline gives CDR1 MNHEY, CDR2 SMNVEV (reference sequence). The V end lost 6 bases, the J end lost 1 base, and 12 bases lay between the germline ends.

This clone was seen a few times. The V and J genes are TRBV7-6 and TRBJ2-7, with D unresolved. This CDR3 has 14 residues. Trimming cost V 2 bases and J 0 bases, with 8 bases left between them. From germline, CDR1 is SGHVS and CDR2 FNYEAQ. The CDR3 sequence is CASSLSPHSYEQYF. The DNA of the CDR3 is TGTGCCAGCAGCTTAAGCCCCCACTCCTACGAGCAGTACTTC.